This TCR beta chain was identified in a study of radiotherapy plus CTLA-4 blockade in lung cancer. TCRdb keeps only in-frame clones here, not all; method: immunoSEQ multiplex PCR. In the table there are 80,000 to 95,000 clones, 80% to 85% of which are singletons. V gave up 3 bases and J gave up 9 bases; unmatched junction bases: 6. The V gene's germline CDR1 is SGHVS and CDR2 FNYEAQ. The CDR3 sequence is 14 residues long. The chain joins TRBV7-6 to TRBJ2-1; 9 bases map to TRBD1. The clonotype originates from a human donor with non-small cell lung cancer who had stable disease on radiotherapy plus ipilimumab. The sample here was peripheral blood, taken from a patient treated with radiotherapy plus ipilimumab. This chain's CDR3 is CASSLIQGAGEQFF. DNA for the CDR3: TGTGCCAGCAGCTTGATACAGGGGGCTGGTGAGCAGTTCTTC.